Each of the 28 T cell receptor beta chains below was sequenced from the same sample in a study of CD8 T cells in Susac syndrome. RNA totalling about 0.45 to 1 ug underwent reverse transcription with random hexamers. TCRdb re-called the immunoSEQ multiplex PCR reads through MiXCR, storing one row per CDR3 protein. The table includes 110,000 or so distinct CDR3 sequences, roughly 97% detected once. Sequencing input: CD4+ T cells from PBMCs. These receptors were collected from a human donor in good health.

The genes are TRBV4-2 and TRBJ2-6, with D tentatively TRBD1 or TRBD2 (5 bases each). The V end lost 2 bases, the J end lost 4 bases, and 12 bases lay between the germline ends. The CDR3 has 16 residues. Per germline, CDR1 LGHNA and CDR2 YNFKEQ. The CDR3 spells CASSQINGAGANVLTF. CDR3 DNA: TGTGCCAGCAGCCAAATAAACGGGGCCGGGGCCAACGTCCTGACTTTC.

The chain couples TRBV25-1 to TRBJ2-7; D might be TRBD1 (6 bases). Trimming removed 3 bases from V and 3 bases from J, with 15 bases in between. This CDR3 contains 15 residues. Germline CDR1 reads MGHDK; CDR2 reads SYGVNS. DNA of the CDR3: TGTGCCAGCAGTGATACCGGGACGGACAGCTACGAGCAGTACTTC. Translation gives CASSDTGTDSYEQYF.

In its sample, this clonotype was seen a few times. The J gene is TRBJ2-5, the V gene TRBV18; D unclear. The length of the CDR3 is 11 residues. Germline assignment: CDR1 KGHSH and CDR2 LQKENI. Trimming left V 8 bases short and J 2 bases short, with 6 bases between. The chain's CDR3 is CASSPQETQYF. CDR3 in DNA: TGTGCCAGCAGCCCTCAAGAGACCCAGTACTTC.

This clonotype appeared a single time. The rearrangement uses TRBV28 and TRBJ2-7; TRBD2 might be the D (5 bases). V was clipped by 2 bases and J by 2 bases, with 13 bases between them. From germline, CDR1 is MDHEN and CDR2 SYDVKM. The CDR3 is 15 amino acids. CDR3 amino acids: CASSLGWAGPYEQYF. As DNA, the CDR3 is TGTGCCAGCAGTTTAGGCTGGGCGGGTCCCTACGAGCAGTACTTC.

The V and J genes are TRBV5-4 and TRBJ2-3; D gene uncertain. From germline, CDR1 is SGHNT and CDR2 YYREEE (reference sequence). The CDR3 covers 15 residues. V shed 4 bases and J shed 0 bases, with 12 bases lying between them. The CDR3 DNA sequence: TGTGCCAGCAGCCTAGGACCTTCTAGCACAGATACGCAGTATTTT. Protein product: CASSLGPSSTDTQYF.

The rearrangement uses TRBV23-1 and TRBJ1-1; tentatively, D is TRBD1 (6 bases). TRBV23-1 is assigned to the ORF class and has an uncertain function. The CDR3 is 15 amino acids. Trimming pared 4 bases from V and 3 bases from J, leaving 15 bases between. The CDR3 sequence is CASSPCSGVDTEAFF. In DNA, the CDR3 is TGCGCCAGCAGTCCCTGCTCAGGGGTGGACACTGAAGCTTTCTTT.

The gene calls are TRBV19 and TRBJ2-6; the D is unclear. The length of the CDR3 is 15 residues. Germline CDR1 reads LNHDA; CDR2 reads SQIVND (reference sequence). V was cut by 5 bases and J by 2 bases, with 10 bases left in between. The CDR3 region has the DNA TGTGCCAGTAGTGCCCCAGCCCCTGGGGCCAACGTCCTGACTTTC. This gives the protein CASSAPAPGANVLTF.

The rearrangement uses TRBV30 and TRBJ2-1; the match to TRBD1 covers 8 bases. The CDR3 loop spans 15 amino acids. With V trimmed by 3 bases and J by 1 base, 5 bases remained unmatched. The germline V gene encodes CDR1 GTSNPN and CDR2 SVGIG (reference sequence). CDR3 residues: CAWSATGGSYNEQFF. The DNA of the CDR3 is TGTGCCTGGAGCGCCACAGGGGGATCCTACAATGAGCAGTTCTTC.

The chain recombines TRBV12-3 or TRBV12-4 with TRBJ2-2; no definite D call. The V gene lost 2 bases and the J gene lost 7 bases, with 5 bases spanning the gap. The CDR3 is 12 amino acids. The CDR3 region is CASSLLVGELFF. DNA for the CDR3: TGTGCCAGCAGTTTATTGGTCGGGGAGCTGTTTTTT.

The chain uses TRBV25-1 and TRBJ2-4; 8 positions match TRBD2. CDR1 and CDR2 from the germline V gene are MGHDK and SYGVNS. After removal of 4 bases from V and 3 bases from J, the junction contained 8 bases not matched to a gene. The CDR3 runs to 16 residues. CDR3 DNA sequence: TGTGCCAGCAGTGCCCCCGGCCGGGGGGGCAAAAACATTCAGTACTTC. It specifies CASSAPGRGGKNIQYF.

This chain links TRBV18 with TRBJ2-2; D ambiguous. Trimming stripped 3 bases from V and 7 bases from J, with 18 bases between. Germline lookup yields CDR1 KGHSH and CDR2 LQKENI. CDR3 length: 16 residues. CDR3 bases: TGTGCCAGCTCACCTGGAGCAGGTCGGCTCGGCGGGGAGCTGTTTTTT. Protein: CASSPGAGRLGGELFF.

This rearrangement joins TRBV7-2 to TRBJ2-7, with 11 nucleotides matching TRBD2. With V trimmed by 5 bases and J by 11 bases, 5 bases remained unmatched. Germline V gives CDR1 SGHTA, CDR2 FQGNSA. CDR3 length: 12 amino acids. This CDR3 reads CASSITSGSKYF. In DNA, the CDR3 is TGTGCCAGCAGCATTACTAGCGGGAGTAAGTACTTC.

There are a few counts of this clonotype. The V and J genes are TRBV4-3 and TRBJ2-7, with 11 bases aligning to TRBD2. Germline trimming cut 3 bases from V and 0 bases from J; bases unmatched to any gene: 4. Germline assignment: CDR1 LGHNA and CDR2 YSLEER. The CDR3 sequence is 16 residues long. The CDR3 DNA is TGCGCCAGCAGCCAGATGGGGACTAGCGGCTCCTACGAGCAGTACTTC. It encodes CASSQMGTSGSYEQYF.

CDR3 DNA sequence: TGTGCCAGCAGCCTCCAGGGAGCCTACGAGCAGTACTTC. This gives the protein CASSLQGAYEQYF. This chain uses TRBV3-1 with TRBJ2-7, with D perhaps matching TRBD1 or TRBD2 (5 bases each). CDR3 length: 13 amino acids. Trimming cost V 4 bases and J 2 bases, with 9 bases left between them. Per the germline V gene, CDR1 is LGHDT and CDR2 is YNNKEL (reference sequence).

This chain links TRBV5-6 with TRBJ1-5, with 10 nucleotides matching TRBD1. The CDR3 covers 13 residues. The V gene end was trimmed by 7 bases and the J gene end by 6 bases; junction bases not matched to a gene: 4. Germline V CDR1 and CDR2: SGHDT, YYEEEE. CDR3 nucleotide sequence: TGTGCCAGCGGAAGACAGGGGGCTCAGCCCCAGCATTTT. It translates to CASGRQGAQPQHF.

This rearrangement joins TRBV20-1 to TRBJ2-4; the match to TRBD2 covers 7 bases. The ends lost 3 bases at V and 0 bases at J; junction bases unmatched: 11. The CDR3 is 17 amino acids. CDR1 and CDR2 (germline): DFQATT, SNEGSKA (reference sequence). As DNA, the CDR3 is TGCAGTGCTAGGTTCAGGGTACTAGCGATAGCCAAAAACATTCAGTACTTC. Translated, it gives CSARFRVLAIAKNIQYF.

V usage is TRBV29-1 and J usage is TRBJ1-1, with 8 nucleotides matching TRBD1. The CDR3 has 15 residues. CDR1 and CDR2 from the germline V gene are SQVTM and ANQGSEA. The ends lost 6 bases at V and 0 bases at J; junction bases unmatched: 9. The CDR3 bases are TGCAGCGTCTTACCGCGGACAGGGCTGAACACTGAAGCTTTCTTT. As protein: CSVLPRTGLNTEAFF.

The rearrangement joins TRBV2 to TRBJ2-1, with a weak D call TRBD2 (10 bases). Trimming stripped 8 bases from V and 0 bases from J, with 29 bases between. The CDR3 has 20 amino acids. The germline gives CDR1 SNHLY, CDR2 FYNNEI. CDR3 sequence: CASAGQGAGGPRSSYNEQFF. The CDR3 DNA reads TGTGCCAGCGCGGGACAGGGAGCGGGGGGGCCCAGGAGCTCCTACAATGAGCAGTTCTTC. The whole variable domain, filled in from reference TRBV2 and TRBJ2-1, reads EPEVTQTPSHQVTQMGQEVILRCVPISNHLYFYWYRQILGQKVEFLVSFYNNEISEKSEIFDDQFSVERPDGSNFTLKIRSTKLEDSAMYFCASAGQGAGGPRSSYNEQFFGPGTRLTVL.

This CDR3 is CASSQDGDRASQPQHF. CDR3 sequence (DNA): TGTGCCAGCAGCCAAGACGGGGACAGGGCAAGTCAGCCCCAGCATTTT. This rearrangement joins TRBV4-2 to TRBJ1-5; 9 bases align to TRBD1. Trimming took 0 bases from V and 6 from J; bases not matched to a gene: 6. CDR1 LGHNA and CDR2 YNFKEQ come from the germline V gene. This CDR3 has 16 amino acids.

The chain recombines TRBV29-1 with TRBJ1-2; no firm D call. Deletions cut 6 bases from V and 4 bases from J, with 15 bases between. This CDR3 has 13 residues. CDR1 SQVTM and CDR2 ANQGSEA come from the germline V gene. The CDR3 nucleotides are TGCAGCGTCCGCAAGGGAGCATCCTATGGCTACACCTTC. Translating it yields CSVRKGASYGYTF.

The chain combines TRBV4-3 with TRBJ2-7, with D perhaps matching TRBD1 (5 bases). The CDR3 consists of 17 residues. Trimming removed 0 bases at V and 3 bases at J, with 18 bases between. Germline V lookup: CDR1 LGHNA, CDR2 YSLEER. The CDR3: CASSQDLPRQLFYEQYF. DNA of the CDR3: TGCGCCAGCAGCCAAGATCTCCCACGACAGTTATTCTACGAGCAGTACTTC.

V gene TRBV30 combines with J gene TRBJ2-1, with unresolved D. Trimming took 0 bases from V and 0 from J, leaving 15 bases between them. The CDR3 covers 17 residues. In germline, CDR1 is GTSNPN, CDR2 SVGIG (reference sequence). The CDR3 DNA reads as TGTGCCTGGAGTGTATCTGTGGGCAGGAGCTCCTACAATGAGCAGTTCTTC. Translated, it gives CAWSVSVGRSSYNEQFF. The full variable domain, in which reference TRBV30 and TRBJ2-1 provide the parts outside the CDR3, is SQTIHQWPATLVQPVGSPLSLECTVEGTSNPNLYWYRQAAGRGLQLLFYSVGIGQISSEVPQNLSASRPQDRQFILSSKKLLLSDSGFYLCAWSVSVGRSSYNEQFFGPGTRLTVL.

The rearrangement joins TRBV7-6 to TRBJ2-7; either TRBD1 or TRBD2 may fit D (5 bases each). Per the germline V gene, CDR1 is SGHVS and CDR2 is FNYEAQ. The V end lost 4 bases, the J end lost 6 bases, and 22 bases lay between the germline ends. The length of the CDR3 is 16 residues. CDR3 coding DNA: TGTGCCAGCAGCTCCCGATTCCGGGACCGCACGGCCGAGCAGTACTTC. This codes for CASSSRFRDRTAEQYF.

The rearrangement uses TRBV20-1 and TRBJ2-5; perhaps TRBD2 as D (6 bases). CDR3 length: 12 amino acids. CDR1 is DFQATT and CDR2 is SNEGSKA in the germline V gene (reference sequence). V lost 3 bases, J lost 3 bases, and 8 bases lay in between. The CDR3 sequence: CSASRREETQYF. The DNA for the CDR3 is TGCAGTGCTAGTAGGAGGGAAGAGACCCAGTACTTC.

The V and J genes are TRBV7-9 and TRBJ2-1; the match to TRBD1 covers 8 bases. V was pared by 3 bases and J by 2 bases, with 0 bases of the junction left unmatched. CDR1 is SEHNR, CDR2 FQNEAQ, per germline (reference sequence). The CDR3 loop spans 14 amino acids. The CDR3: CASSLDRAYNEQFF. DNA for the CDR3: TGTGCCAGCAGCTTGGACAGGGCCTACAATGAGCAGTTCTTC.

The sample holds one count of this clonotype. This chain uses TRBV9 with TRBJ1-5; perhaps TRBD1 as D (5 bases). CDR1 is SGDLS, CDR2 YYNGEE, per germline. The CDR3 loop spans 15 amino acids. V lost 0 bases, J lost 0 bases, and 7 bases lay in between. For the CDR3, the DNA is TGTGCCAGCAGCGTAGGCAGGGCTAGCAATCAGCCCCAGCATTTT. It yields the protein CASSVGRASNQPQHF.

This clonotype was seen only once. V and J are TRBV27 and TRBJ1-2; D ambiguous. Germline lookup yields CDR1 MNHEY and CDR2 SMNVEV (reference sequence). Trimming took off 3 bases at V and 3 bases at J, with 8 bases between the two ends. The CDR3 spans 13 residues. CDR3 protein: CASSFSVDYGYTF. The CDR3 bases are TGTGCCAGCAGTTTTTCGGTTGACTATGGCTACACCTTC.

V gene TRBV25-1 combines with J gene TRBJ2-2; 8 nucleotides match TRBD2. The length of the CDR3 is 18 residues. The J segment lost 4 bases and the V segment lost 0 bases, leaving 10 bases of the junction unmatched. Looked up from germline, CDR1 is MGHDK and CDR2 is SYGVNS. The CDR3 DNA follows: TGTGCCAGCAGTGAATACCCGAGGAGCGGGAGTGGCACCGGGGAGCTGTTTTTT. Its protein product is CASSEYPRSGSGTGELFF.